The clone carrying this T cell receptor (beta chain) was counted ten times or more. This entry belongs to a study of patients and donors after allogeneic stem cell transplantation. The V gene lost 0 bases and the J gene lost 6 bases, with 12 bases spanning the gap. CDR3 length: 14 amino acids. Germline V gene lookup returns CDR1 SGHTS and CDR2 YDEGEE. From the RT-PCR reads, TCRdb called clonotypes with MiXCR, one entry per CDR3 protein. This repertoire shows around 6,700 distinct CDR3 sequences, approximately 11% found once; its top ten account for over 40%. The rearrangement uses TRBV5-8 and TRBJ1-1; the D gene is possibly TRBD1 (5 bases). The TCR originated in a human donor who was either an allogeneic HSCT recipient or a stem cell or donor lymphocyte infusion donor (not recorded which). It is not recorded whose cells these are; they may come from a transplant donor. Input material: blood, either unsorted or a sorted T cell fraction (not recorded which). The CDR3 DNA reads TGTGCCAGCAGCTTGGTGTGGAGGGACTCTGAAGCTTTCTTT. Its translation is CASSLVWRDSEAFF.